Presented here are 24 T cell receptor beta chains from one specimen sequenced in a study of shared clonotypes between healthy human individuals. Only in-frame clones appear in the TCRdb table, and some are missing; sequencing was by immunoSEQ multiplex PCR. The table lists about 530,000 clones, about 79% of them singletons. The specimen was PBMCs. Receptors originate from a woman between 40 and 50 years old in good health. Some clones in this sample may be carry-over from other donors' samples.

The chain is built from TRBV5-1 and TRBJ2-3, with TRBD2 identical over 7 bases. The CDR3 length is 14 residues. V gave up 0 bases and J gave up 4 bases; unmatched junction bases: 2. Germline lookup yields CDR1 SGHRS and CDR2 YFSETQ. CDR3 amino acids: CASSLEAGADTQYF. The CDR3 DNA is TGCGCCAGCAGCTTGGAGGCGGGAGCAGATACGCAGTATTTT.

The chain employs TRBV11-2 and TRBJ2-5; TRBD2 matches 8 bases. The germline V gene has CDR1 SGHAT and CDR2 FQNNGV. With 4 bases clipped from V and 5 bases from J, the junction kept 3 bases outside the gene matches. The CDR3 length is 13 residues. In DNA form, the CDR3 reads TGTGCCAGCAGCTCGGGACTAGGGGAGACCCAGTACTTC. Its protein is CASSSGLGETQYF.

V usage is TRBV28 and J usage is TRBJ2-3, with 9 bases lining up with TRBD1. In germline, CDR1 is MDHEN, CDR2 SYDVKM. The CDR3 consists of 16 residues. V lost 5 bases, J lost 6 bases, and 12 bases stayed unmatched. This chain's CDR3 is CASSLDRGALSDTQYF. DNA of the CDR3: TGTGCCAGCAGTCTGGACAGGGGTGCTTTGAGCGATACGCAGTATTTT.

The chain combines TRBV9 with TRBJ2-1; TRBD1 is a possible D gene (6 bases). Germline V lookup: CDR1 SGDLS, CDR2 YYNGEE. This CDR3 comprises 16 residues. Trimming shortened V by 3 bases and J by 9 bases, and 22 bases separated the two germline ends. The CDR3 nucleotides are TGTGCCAGCAGCGAGGTCCCCGGGACACATTATGGTGAGCAGTTCTTC. Translation gives CASSEVPGTHYGEQFF.

With respect to this clone: A much larger clonotype is one base distant, so this may be a read error. V is TRBV7-2 and J is TRBJ1-2, with 9 bases matching TRBD1. CDR1 is SGHTA and CDR2 is FQGNSA in the germline V gene. The CDR3 is 16 amino acids. The CDR3 nucleotides are TGTGCCAGCAGCTCCCGGACAGGGGAAGTTAACTATGACTACACCTTC. Its protein product is CASSSRTGEVNYDYTF.

The chain links TRBV5-1 to TRBJ1-5; unclear D gene. Germline V CDR1 and CDR2: SGHRS, YFSETQ. CDR3 length: 15 amino acids. V was pared by 0 bases and J by 0 bases, with 7 bases between. DNA of the CDR3: TGCGCCAGCAGCTTGGGCGGTTATAGCAATCAGCCCCAGCATTTT. It is translated as CASSLGGYSNQPQHF.

This clone has only one observation. This chain uses TRBV29-1 with TRBJ2-7, with D perhaps being TRBD1 or TRBD2 (5 bases each). Trimming shortened V by 2 bases and J by 7 bases, and 18 bases separated the two germline ends. Germline assignment: CDR1 SQVTM and CDR2 ANQGSEA. The CDR3 sequence is 14 residues long. In DNA, the CDR3 is TGCAGCGTTGAACGTAATGAGGGACGCTTGGAGCAGTACTTC. Protein: CSVERNEGRLEQYF.

The genes are TRBV6-1 and TRBJ1-4; D is unclear. Trimming cost V 2 bases and J 10 bases, with 14 bases left between them. This CDR3 has 14 residues. The germline V gene has CDR1 MNHNS and CDR2 SASEGT. This chain's CDR3 is CASSERGTLVKLFF. As DNA, the CDR3 is TGTGCCAGCAGTGAACGGGGAACCCTGGTAAAACTGTTTTTT.

This clone was counted once. This sequence joins TRBV7-3 and TRBJ1-1; weak D call: TRBD1 (5 bases). Germline V gives CDR1 SGHTA, CDR2 FQGTGA. Trimming cost V 3 bases and J 2 bases, with 10 bases left between them. This CDR3 spans 14 amino acids. The CDR3 bases are TGTGCCAGCAGCTTTGGGGGAAGAAACACTGAAGCTTTCTTT. It yields the protein CASSFGGRNTEAFF.

This chain links TRBV7-2 with TRBJ2-6, with D tentatively TRBD1 (5 bases). Germline values: CDR1 SGHTA, CDR2 FQGNSA. The CDR3 is 16 residues long. Trimming left V 4 bases short and J 3 bases short, with 13 bases between. CDR3 sequence: CASSSALGDGANVLTF. CDR3 nucleotide sequence: TGTGCCAGCAGCTCCGCCCTAGGGGATGGGGCCAACGTCCTGACTTTC.

The J gene is TRBJ1-2, the V gene TRBV5-1; 8 nucleotides line up with TRBD1. The CDR3 has 15 amino acids. V lost 3 bases and J lost 3; bases outside the gene matches: 7. Germline CDR1 is SGHRS and CDR2 is YFSETQ. CDR3 coding DNA: TGCGCCAGCAGCTACGCCCCGGGACAGGACTATGGCTACACCTTC. The encoded protein is CASSYAPGQDYGYTF.

V gene TRBV5-5 combines with J gene TRBJ1-1; D might be TRBD1 (6 bases). This CDR3 contains 16 residues. Germline-derived CDR1 and CDR2 are SGHKS and YYEKEE (reference sequence). Between the trimmed V and J ends, which lost 4 bases and 1 base, there was a span of 17 bases. CDR3 coding DNA: TGTGCCAGCAGCACAAGATCCGGGACACAGAACACTGAAGCTTTCTTT. It is translated as CASSTRSGTQNTEAFF.

The chain recombines TRBV27 with TRBJ2-7, with D perhaps TRBD2 (6 bases). Per germline, CDR1 MNHEY and CDR2 SMNVEV (reference sequence). This CDR3 spans 16 amino acids. Trimming removed 5 bases from V and 0 bases from J, with 17 bases in between. The CDR3 nucleotides are TGTGCCAGCAGTCCCCTTGGGGGAGGCCTCTCCTACGAGCAGTACTTC. Its translation is CASSPLGGGLSYEQYF.

The V call is TRBV21-1, the J call TRBJ2-7; TRBD1 was called by the table and not checked on the DNA. TRBV21-1 is annotated as a pseudogene. The CDR3 loop spans 15 amino acids. The DNA for the CDR3 is TGTGCCAGCAGCGCCAACCGGGACAGGGGTCACGAGCAGTACTTC. It specifies CASSANRDRGHEQYF.

The chain couples TRBV5-1 to TRBJ2-2, with D perhaps TRBD2 (6 bases). Between the trimmed V and J ends, which lost 4 bases and 5 bases, there was a span of 9 bases. The germline V gene has CDR1 SGHRS and CDR2 YFSETQ. The CDR3 loop spans 13 amino acids. The CDR3 sequence is CASSAGFTGELFF. The DNA of the CDR3 is TGCGCCAGCAGCGCGGGATTTACCGGGGAGCTGTTTTTT.

This clone has only one observation. Here the CDR3 reads CASSATQGNTIYF. CDR3 nucleotide sequence: TGTGCCAGCAGCGCAACTCAGGGAAACACCATATATTTT. The gene calls are TRBV9 and TRBJ1-3, with D unresolved. Germline CDR1 and CDR2: SGDLS and YYNGEE. The CDR3 runs to 13 residues. Deletions cut 3 bases from V and 4 bases from J, with 8 bases between.

The chain joins TRBV28 to TRBJ1-4; 8 nucleotides agree with TRBD1. CDR3 length equals 16 residues. Germline values: CDR1 MDHEN, CDR2 SYDVKM. J gave up 8 bases and V 8 bases, and 16 bases lay outside the gene matches. The CDR3 DNA reads TGTGCCAGCCGAGACCCCCGCCAGGGGGCGTTGGAAAAACTGTTTTTT. Translating gives CASRDPRQGALEKLFF.

The chain joins TRBV28 to TRBJ1-2; 11 bases line up with TRBD1. With 6 bases clipped from V and 4 bases from J, the junction kept 16 bases outside the gene matches. CDR3 size: 18 residues. Per germline, CDR1 MDHEN and CDR2 SYDVKM. CDR3 sequence (DNA): TGTGCCAGCAGAGGGGAAATGGGGACAGGGGGTGAGTTCTATGGCTACACCTTC. Amino acids: CASRGEMGTGGEFYGYTF.

The rearrangement joins TRBV15 to TRBJ2-7; the match to TRBD1 covers 9 bases. The CDR3 loop spans 17 amino acids. CDR1 and CDR2 (germline): LNHNV, YYDKDF (reference sequence). With V trimmed by 5 bases and J by 0 bases, 11 bases remained unmatched. The DNA for the CDR3 is TGTGCCACCAGCGGTAGAGACCGGGACAGGGACTCCTACGAGCAGTACTTC. It codes for CATSGRDRDRDSYEQYF.

In its sample, this clone was seen once. V and J are TRBV28 and TRBJ2-7, with 7 positions matching TRBD2. Trimming cost V 0 bases and J 5 bases; bases outside gene matches: 7. This CDR3 spans 15 amino acids. Germline V gene data show CDR1 as MDHEN and CDR2 as SYDVKM. The CDR3 sequence: CASSLWGGSKDEQYF. CDR3 sequence (DNA): TGTGCCAGCAGTTTATGGGGCGGGAGTAAAGACGAGCAGTACTTC. The full variable domain, its missing parts supplied by reference TRBV28 and TRBJ2-7, is DVKVTQSSRYLVKRTGEKVFLECVQDMDHENMFWYRQDPGLGLRLIYFSYDVKMKEKGDIPEGYSVSREKKERFSLILESASTNQTSMYLCASSLWGGSKDEQYFGPGTRLTVT.

This clone has just a few counts. This chain links TRBV19 with TRBJ2-1; 11 positions match TRBD2. CDR3 size: 15 residues. CDR1 and CDR2 from the germline V gene are LNHDA and SQIVND (reference sequence). With 7 bases clipped from V and 7 bases from J, the junction kept 9 bases outside the gene matches. The CDR3 loop reads CASTLGTSGINEQFF. The CDR3 nucleotides are TGTGCCAGTACTCTTGGGACTAGCGGAATTAATGAGCAGTTCTTC.

The V call is TRBV28, the J call TRBJ2-2; 9 nucleotides line up with TRBD2. V lost 6 bases, J lost 5 bases, and 4 bases stayed unmatched. This CDR3 region has 14 residues. From germline, CDR1 is MDHEN and CDR2 SYDVKM. As DNA, the CDR3 is TGTGCCAGCAGGCTAGCGGGATTAACCGGGGAGCTGTTTTTT. It encodes CASRLAGLTGELFF. The full variable domain, rest sourced from reference TRBV28 and TRBJ2-2, is DVKVTQSSRYLVKRTGEKVFLECVQDMDHENMFWYRQDPGLGLRLIYFSYDVKMKEKGDIPEGYSVSREKKERFSLILESASTNQTSMYLCASRLAGLTGELFFGEGSRLTVL.

This clone has more than one count but fewer than ten. V usage is TRBV7-8 and J usage is TRBJ2-7; 8 bases match TRBD2. The length of the CDR3 is 17 residues. V shed 2 bases, J shed 3 bases, and the junction held 12 bases outside the gene matches. From germline, CDR1 is SGHVS and CDR2 FQNEAQ. The CDR3 loop reads CASSLTGEPGGGYEQYF. DNA of the CDR3: TGTGCCAGCAGCTTAACCGGGGAGCCGGGAGGGGGCTACGAGCAGTACTTC.

This sequence joins TRBV7-2 and TRBJ1-1; 8 bases are shared with TRBD1. V gave up 4 bases and J gave up 3 bases; unmatched junction bases: 7. Germline CDR1 is SGHTA and CDR2 is FQGNSA. The CDR3 has 15 residues. The CDR3 nucleotides read TGTGCCAGCAGCTCTCGCACAGGGGGAGACACTGAAGCTTTCTTT. Encoded protein: CASSSRTGGDTEAFF.